Presented here are 24 T cell receptor beta chains from one specimen sequenced in a study of response to subunit inactivated influenza vaccine. TCRdb used MiXCR to reprocess the RT-PCR reads, holding one entry per CDR3 protein. Of 430,000 or so distinct CDR3 sequences in the sample, approximately 11% were seen once. The sequencing here drew on PBMCs from blood, taken roughly 6 weeks after vaccination. The receptors derive from a man aged 45-65 years who received an inactivated influenza vaccine.

This clonotype showed up just a few times. V usage is TRBV9 and J usage is TRBJ1-4; 8 bases fit TRBD1. This CDR3 spans 15 amino acids. The trim removed 4 bases at V and 7 bases at J, leaving 9 bases unmatched. Germline CDR1 reads SGDLS; CDR2 reads YYNGEE. In nucleotides, the CDR3 is TGTGCCAGCAGCACGGGACAGGAATTAGGTGAAAAACTGTTTTTT. Amino acid sequence: CASSTGQELGEKLFF.

The rearrangement uses TRBV7-9 and TRBJ1-4; D might be TRBD1 (5 bases). Per the germline V gene, CDR1 is SEHNR and CDR2 is FQNEAQ (reference sequence). The CDR3 contains 15 residues. Trimming stripped 5 bases from V and 4 bases from J, with 14 bases between. CDR3 DNA sequence: TGTGCCAGCAGCGGCGACAGCCTCGGTAATGAAAAACTGTTTTTT. Residues: CASSGDSLGNEKLFF. Variable domain in full (rest from reference TRBV7-9 and TRBJ1-4): DTGVSQNPRHKITKRGQNVTFRCDPISEHNRLYWYRQTLGQGPEFLTYFQNEAQLEKSRLLSDRFSAERPKGSFSTLEIQRTEQGDSAMYLCASSGDSLGNEKLFFGSGTQLSVL.

Only a few counts were recorded for this clonotype. The chain uses TRBV7-9 and TRBJ2-6; no clear D gene. CDR1 and CDR2 (germline): SEHNR, FQNEAQ (reference sequence). V shed 6 bases and J shed 4 bases, with 10 bases lying between them. The CDR3 extends over 14 amino acids. The CDR3, as DNA: TGTGCCAGCAGACCAGGCTCCGGGGCCAACGTCCTGACTTTC. Translated: CASRPGSGANVLTF.

Details on this clonotype: A read error is possible here, since a much larger clone lies one base away. The rearrangement uses TRBV6-1 and TRBJ2-7, with D tentatively TRBD1 (5 bases). The CDR3 is 15 residues long. The V gene lost 8 bases and the J gene lost 4 bases, with 21 bases spanning the gap. Per the germline V gene, CDR1 is MNHNS and CDR2 is SASEGT. For the CDR3, the DNA is TGTGCCAGCGGGAAGCAGACAAGGGGCGCATACGAGCAGTACTTC. Its protein product is CASGKQTRGAYEQYF.

This clonotype showed up just a few times. This chain joins TRBV12-3 or TRBV12-4 and TRBJ1-6; TRBD1 is a possible D gene (5 bases). V lost 3 bases and J lost 7, with 10 bases in between. CDR3 length: 14 amino acids. In DNA form, the CDR3 reads TGTGCCAGCAGTTTTGGGGGTACGAATTCACCCCTCCACTTT. Protein: CASSFGGTNSPLHF.

The CDR3 reads CASSLAGQGTSTEAFF. Here the CDR3 DNA reads TGCGCCAGCAGCTTGGCCGGACAGGGGACGAGCACTGAAGCTTTCTTT. V is TRBV5-1 and J is TRBJ1-1, with 9 bases matching TRBD1. J gave up 4 bases and V 0 bases, and 7 bases lay outside the gene matches. Germline loops: CDR1 SGHRS, CDR2 YFSETQ. The CDR3 is made up of 16 amino acids.

V usage is TRBV5-4 and J usage is TRBJ2-1; the D is unclear. The CDR3 runs to 14 residues. With 4 bases removed from V and 0 bases from J, the gap between germline ends came to 8 bases. Germline lookup yields CDR1 SGHNT and CDR2 YYREEE (reference sequence). This CDR3 is CASSPENSYNEQFF. The CDR3 DNA is TGTGCCAGCAGCCCGGAGAACTCCTACAATGAGCAGTTCTTC.

This clonotype was picked up many times. This sequence joins TRBV4-3 and TRBJ1-1, with D possibly TRBD1 on 5 matching bases. Trimming took off 4 bases at V and 2 bases at J, with 11 bases between the two ends. The CDR3 has 14 residues. Germline V CDR1 and CDR2: LGHNA, YSLEER. CDR3 nucleotide sequence: TGCGCCAGCAGCCTACAGGCGGTAAACACTGAAGCTTTCTTT. It yields the protein CASSLQAVNTEAFF.

The chain uses TRBV20-1 and TRBJ2-2; 7 bases are shared with TRBD2. Germline V gives CDR1 DFQATT, CDR2 SNEGSKA (reference sequence). After removal of 4 bases from V and 4 bases from J, the junction contained 3 bases not matched to a gene. The CDR3 loop spans 13 amino acids. Here the CDR3 reads CSAKGRGTGELFF. DNA of the CDR3: TGCAGTGCTAAGGGGAGGGGCACCGGGGAGCTGTTTTTT.

Of note for this clonotype: A much larger clone sits a single nucleotide away, making a read error possible. CDR3 nucleotide sequence: TGCGCCTGCAGCCTTGAGACAGGCAGGACCGGGGAGCTGTTTTTT. This codes for CACSLETGRTGELFF. The V and J genes are TRBV4-1 and TRBJ2-2; D is possibly TRBD1 (6 bases). CDR3 length: 15 amino acids. Germline CDR1 is MGHRA and CDR2 is YSYEKL.

V usage is TRBV2 and J usage is TRBJ2-7; TRBD2 matches at 15 bases. CDR3 length equals 15 residues. The germline V gene encodes CDR1 SNHLY and CDR2 FYNNEI. With V trimmed by 6 bases and J by 6 bases, 6 bases remained unmatched. CDR3 DNA: TGTGCCAGCAGCGGACTAGCGGGAGGGCTGGGCGAGCAGTACTTC. It translates to CASSGLAGGLGEQYF.

This clonotype was seen many times. The J gene is TRBJ2-7, the V gene TRBV28; 8 positions match TRBD2. Germline CDR1 MDHEN, CDR2 SYDVKM. The trim removed 10 bases at V and 6 bases at J, leaving 14 bases unmatched. This CDR3 contains 14 residues. The CDR3 spells CATDRGGDFSEQYF. The CDR3 nucleotides read TGTGCCACAGACCGGGGGGGGGACTTTTCCGAGCAGTACTTC.

The genes are TRBV6-2 or TRBV6-3 and TRBJ2-3; D is perhaps TRBD2 (6 bases). V shed 2 bases and J shed 2 bases, with 11 bases lying between them. The CDR3 length is 15 residues. Looked up from germline, CDR1 is MNHEY and CDR2 is SVGEGT. In nucleotides, the CDR3 is TGTGCCAGCAGTTACCTTGGAGGGTTCACAGATACGCAGTATTTT. It encodes CASSYLGGFTDTQYF.

V usage is TRBV20-1 and J usage is TRBJ2-3, with 11 bases aligning to TRBD2. This CDR3 is built from 15 residues. J lost 0 bases, V lost 5 bases, and 4 bases had no gene match. In germline, CDR1 is DFQATT, CDR2 SNEGSKA (reference sequence). The CDR3 region is CSALRTSGSTDTQYF. In nucleotides, the CDR3 is TGCAGTGCTCTCAGGACTAGCGGGAGCACAGATACGCAGTATTTT.

V is TRBV12-3 or TRBV12-4 and J is TRBJ1-1, with TRBD1 as a possible D gene (5 bases). The V gene lost 7 bases and the J gene lost 0 bases, with 9 bases spanning the gap. The CDR3 runs to 13 residues. CDR3 nucleotide sequence: TGTGCCAGCACCGACAGCATGAACACTGAAGCTTTCTTT. Translating gives CASTDSMNTEAFF.

This CDR3 is CAWLPGTLNTGELFF. CDR3 nucleotides: TGTGCCTGGCTCCCTGGGACCCTGAACACCGGGGAGCTGTTTTTT. The chain is built from TRBV30 and TRBJ2-2; either TRBD1 or TRBD2 may fit D (5 bases each). The V gene lost 5 bases and the J gene lost 1 base, with 14 bases spanning the gap. The CDR3 has 15 residues. Germline V CDR1 and CDR2: GTSNPN, SVGIG (reference sequence).

This clonotype was seen more than once but under ten times. This sequence joins TRBV5-1 and TRBJ2-5, with 13 nucleotides matching TRBD2. The J segment lost 2 bases and the V segment lost 4 bases, leaving 5 bases of the junction unmatched. Germline CDR1 and CDR2: SGHRS and YFSETQ. The CDR3 has 16 amino acids. CDR3 in DNA: TGCGCCAGCAGCCCCGGGACTAGCGGGACACAAGAGACCCAGTACTTC. As protein: CASSPGTSGTQETQYF. Full variable domain (remainder filled in from reference TRBV5-1 and TRBJ2-5): KAGVTQTPRYLIKTRGQQVTLSCSPISGHRSVSWYQQTPGQGLQFLFEYFSETQRNKGNFPGRFSGRQFSNSRSEMNVSTLELGDSALYLCASSPGTSGTQETQYFGPGTRLLVL.

This clonotype has at least ten counts. J is TRBJ2-7 and V is TRBV7-9, with a tentative D call TRBD1 (5 bases). This CDR3 has 15 amino acids. Looked up from germline, CDR1 is SEHNR and CDR2 is FQNEAQ (reference sequence). V lost 4 bases and J 2 bases, leaving 15 bases between the germline ends. The CDR3 protein is CASSSRQPATYEQYF. The CDR3, as DNA: TGTGCCAGCAGCTCTAGACAGCCCGCTACCTACGAGCAGTACTTC.

The table lists this clonotype with a few counts. The rearrangement links TRBV15 to TRBJ2-1; TRBD2 is a possible D gene (6 bases). The germline CDR1 and CDR2 sequences are LNHNV and YYDKDF (reference sequence). Trimming took 5 bases from V and 12 from J, leaving 23 bases between them. The CDR3 extends over 15 amino acids. CDR3 sequence (DNA): TGTGCCACCAGCTCCCCTCCGCCGGGACTGTCGGGGCAGTTCTTC. Protein sequence: CATSSPPPGLSGQFF.

The V call is TRBV20-1, the J call TRBJ1-6; D unresolved. The CDR3 loop spans 13 amino acids. The V gene lost 2 bases and the J gene lost 9 bases, with 11 bases spanning the gap. The V gene's germline CDR1 is DFQATT and CDR2 SNEGSKA (reference sequence). CDR3: CSARPDLGSPLHF. The DNA for the CDR3 is TGCAGTGCTAGACCGGATCTGGGTTCACCCCTCCACTTT.

The rearrangement links TRBV20-1 to TRBJ1-6; D call uncertain. CDR1 and CDR2 from the germline V gene are DFQATT and SNEGSKA (reference sequence). The CDR3 consists of 14 residues. V shed 6 bases and J shed 6 bases, with 15 bases lying between them. CDR3 residues: CSALPGDFNSPLHF. The CDR3 DNA sequence: TGCAGTGCCCTTCCGGGTGACTTTAATTCACCCCTCCACTTT.

This clonotype has a count of ten or more. The chain combines TRBV7-8 with TRBJ2-7; TRBD2 aligns across 14 bases. Germline CDR1 and CDR2: SGHVS and FQNEAQ. The length of the CDR3 is 15 residues. V gave up 6 bases and J gave up 4 bases; unmatched junction bases: 5. CDR3 sequence: CASSLGTSGRYEQYF. CDR3 nucleotides: TGTGCCAGCAGTTTGGGGACTAGCGGGAGATACGAGCAGTACTTC.

This clonotype was seen at least ten times. The gene calls are TRBV12-3 or TRBV12-4 and TRBJ2-3; D is tentatively TRBD1 or TRBD2 (6 bases each). The ends were cut back, 7 bases at V and 5 bases at J, with 16 bases in the middle. The CDR3 runs 14 residues. The CDR3 DNA is TGTGCCAGCACCCCTAGGGGGGAAGAAGATACGCAGTATTTT. This translates into CASTPRGEEDTQYF.

This clonotype has only a few counts. The chain uses TRBV2 and TRBJ2-7; TRBD1 might be the D (6 bases). The germline CDR1 and CDR2 sequences are SNHLY and FYNNEI. The CDR3 contains 13 residues. The V and J ends lost 8 bases and 2 bases respectively, with 13 bases between them. CDR3 DNA: TGTGCCAGCGGTAGGACAGCGGCCTACGAGCAGTACTTC. Protein product: CASGRTAAYEQYF.